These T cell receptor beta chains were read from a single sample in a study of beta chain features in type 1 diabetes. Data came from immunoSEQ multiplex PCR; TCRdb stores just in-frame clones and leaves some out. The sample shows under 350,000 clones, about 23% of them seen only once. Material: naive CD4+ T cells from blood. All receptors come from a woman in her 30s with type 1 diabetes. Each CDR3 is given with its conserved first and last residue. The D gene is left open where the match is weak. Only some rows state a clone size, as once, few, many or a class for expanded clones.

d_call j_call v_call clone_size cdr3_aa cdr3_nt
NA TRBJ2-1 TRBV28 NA CASSSYPGYNEQFF TGTGCCAGCAGTTCCTATCCAGGGTACAATGAGCAGTTCTTC
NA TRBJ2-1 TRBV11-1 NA CASSVQGRNEQFF TGTGCCAGCAGCGTACAGGGTCGGAATGAGCAGTTCTTC
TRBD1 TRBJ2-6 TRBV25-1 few CASSESGQAFSGANVLTF TGTGCCAGCAGTGAATCGGGACAGGCGTTCTCTGGGGCCAACGTCCTGACTTTC
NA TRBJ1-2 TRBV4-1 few CASSQDRISHYGYTF TGCGCCAGCAGCCAAGACAGAATCTCTCACTATGGCTACACCTTC
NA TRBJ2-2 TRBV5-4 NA CASSLVQNTGELFF TGTGCCAGCAGCTTGGTTCAGAACACCGGGGAGCTGTTTTTT
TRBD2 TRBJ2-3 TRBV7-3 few CASSLIASGIPDTQYF TGTGCCAGCAGCTTAATAGCTAGCGGGATCCCCGATACGCAGTATTTT
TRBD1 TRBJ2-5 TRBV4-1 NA CASSQDIWTGTLQYF TGCGCCAGCAGCCAAGATATATGGACAGGGACACTCCAGTACTTC
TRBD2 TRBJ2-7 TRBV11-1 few CASSLRASGRGEQYF TGTGCCAGCAGCTTAAGGGCTAGCGGGAGAGGCGAGCAGTACTTC
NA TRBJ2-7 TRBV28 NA CASSLSRSYEQYF TGTGCCAGCAGTTTAAGCCGGAGCTACGAGCAGTACTTC
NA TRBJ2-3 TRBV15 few CATSRVTESTDTQYF TGTGCCACCAGCAGGGTGACGGAGAGCACAGATACGCAGTATTTT